The 11 T cell receptor beta chains listed next were all sequenced from one sample in a study of T cell responses to AZD1222 COVID-19 vaccine. The data were produced by immunoSEQ multiplex PCR, yet TCRdb's version contains in-frame clones alone and is incomplete. The sample lists 150,000 or so clones, 85% to 95% occurring once. The sequencing used peripheral blood, collected on day 0 of AZD1222 vaccination. The receptor source for this set is an adult in good health.

This clone has just one count. This chain joins TRBV2 and TRBJ1-5; D possibly corresponds to TRBD1 (5 bases). The CDR3 contains 13 residues. V shed 3 bases and J shed 7 bases, with 10 bases lying between them. In germline, CDR1 is SNHLY, CDR2 FYNNEI. The DNA for the CDR3 is TGTGCCAGCAGTGACAGGGCCGGACAGCCCCAGCATTTT. Its translation is CASSDRAGQPQHF.

The genes are TRBV6-5 and TRBJ1-1; D is unclear. There are 14 residues in the CDR3. Germline V gene sequence: CDR1 MNHEY, CDR2 SVGAGI. V was trimmed by 7 bases and J by 0 bases, leaving 12 bases between them. CDR3: CASTRGAMNTEAFF. In nucleotides, the CDR3 is TGTGCCAGCACCCGAGGTGCCATGAACACTGAAGCTTTCTTT.

The gene calls are TRBV9 and TRBJ1-4; D remains unclear. The germline gives CDR1 SGDLS, CDR2 YYNGEE. CDR3 length: 14 residues. The germline V and J ends were trimmed by 0 bases and 7 bases, with 10 bases remaining between them. CDR3 bases: TGTGCCAGCAGCGTAGAAGCGGGGAGTGAAAAACTGTTTTTT. Protein: CASSVEAGSEKLFF.

The chain couples TRBV15 to TRBJ2-7, with D unresolved. Trimming removed 4 bases at V and 3 bases at J, with 10 bases between. The V gene's germline CDR1 is LNHNV and CDR2 YYDKDF (reference sequence). The CDR3 is 13 amino acids. The CDR3: CATSKTPNYEQYF. The CDR3 DNA reads as TGTGCCACCAGCAAAACGCCAAACTACGAGCAGTACTTC.

The CDR3 region has the DNA TGTGCCTGGAGTGTGGGGGGCGCCGGGGACTATGGCTACACCTTC. This encodes CAWSVGGAGDYGYTF. The chain joins TRBV30 to TRBJ1-2, with D maybe TRBD1 (6 bases). This CDR3 comprises 15 residues. V shed 0 bases and J shed 3 bases, with 14 bases lying between them. Looked up from germline, CDR1 is GTSNPN and CDR2 is SVGIG (reference sequence).

This clone was seen only once. The chain combines TRBV3-1 (or the pseudogene TRBV3-2) with TRBJ2-1; 13 nucleotides line up with TRBD2. Trimming at V came to 4 bases and at J to 4 bases, leaving 1 base not matched to a gene. CDR3 size: 15 residues. Germline loops: CDR1 LGHDT, CDR2 YNNKEL (reference sequence). The CDR3 region is CASSLGLAGYNEQFF. DNA of the CDR3: TGTGCCAGCAGCCTGGGACTAGCGGGGTACAATGAGCAGTTCTTC.

The chain recombines TRBV11-2 with TRBJ1-5, with D hard to call. This CDR3 has 14 residues. The germline gives CDR1 SGHAT, CDR2 FQNNGV. Trimming took 4 bases from V and 2 from J, leaving 9 bases between them. The CDR3 reads CASSSAHGNQPQHF. The DNA of the CDR3 is TGTGCCAGCAGCTCCGCACATGGCAATCAGCCCCAGCATTTT.

The chain couples TRBV5-1 to TRBJ2-3; 8 positions match TRBD2. The V gene end was trimmed by 3 bases and the J gene end by 1 base; junction bases not matched to a gene: 4. In germline, CDR1 is SGHRS, CDR2 YFSETQ. CDR3 length equals 15 residues. CDR3 protein: CASSSSTSGTDTQYF. As DNA, the CDR3 is TGCGCCAGCAGCTCCTCGACTAGCGGCACAGATACGCAGTATTTT.

The rearrangement joins TRBV5-1 to TRBJ1-6, with D unclear. CDR3 length equals 16 residues. V was cut by 3 bases and J by 0 bases, with 10 bases left in between. The germline V gene encodes CDR1 SGHRS and CDR2 YFSETQ. The CDR3 DNA reads TGCGCCAGCAGCTCTCAGGCTAGCTCCTATAATTCACCCCTCCACTTT. Translated: CASSSQASSYNSPLHF.

This chain uses TRBV3-1 (or the pseudogene TRBV3-2) with TRBJ1-1, with D possibly TRBD1 on 6 matching bases. Trimming removed 6 bases at V and 5 bases at J, with 19 bases between. Germline CDR1 LGHDT, CDR2 YNNKEL (reference sequence). The CDR3 consists of 15 residues. CDR3 residues: CASREEQGVETEAFF. As DNA, the CDR3 is TGTGCCAGCAGGGAAGAACAGGGAGTGGAGACTGAAGCTTTCTTT.

The chain joins TRBV19 to TRBJ2-2, with TRBD2 matching over 7 bases. V dropped 5 bases and J dropped 0; count of bases not matched to a gene: 3. The CDR3 runs to 15 residues. CDR1 and CDR2 (germline): LNHDA, SQIVND (reference sequence). The CDR3 here is CASSGTSANTGELFF. CDR3 DNA sequence: TGTGCCAGTAGTGGAACTAGCGCGAACACCGGGGAGCTGTTTTTT.